These 29 T cell receptor beta chains share one sample of origin, sequenced in a study of T cells in Graves' hyperthyroidism and ophthalmopathy. Researchers took RNA transcripts and amplified the TCR beta CDR3 regions from them. Carried out on the TCR CDR3, a first-round RT-PCR used the HTBI primer set. TCRdb processed the multiplex PCR reads anew with MiXCR; each CDR3 protein has one entry. Here the sample spans roughly 380,000 distinct CDR3 sequences, approximately 15% being singletons. Input material: blood. These receptors all stem from a woman in her sixties with Graves' hyperthyroidism.

The chain is built from TRBV20-1 and TRBJ2-1, with 12 bases matching TRBD2. This CDR3 contains 14 residues. Germline assignment: CDR1 DFQATT and CDR2 SNEGSKA (reference sequence). With V trimmed by 6 bases and J by 7 bases, 7 bases remained unmatched. The CDR3 reads CSAVLAGGPNEQFF. CDR3 bases: TGCAGTGCGGTTCTAGCGGGAGGGCCGAATGAGCAGTTCTTC.

This clonotype was counted at least ten times. This chain links TRBV11-2 with TRBJ2-5, with a tentative D call TRBD2 (5 bases). With 0 bases removed from V and 10 bases from J, the gap between germline ends came to 12 bases. CDR1 and CDR2 (germline): SGHAT, FQNNGV. CDR3 size: 13 residues. In nucleotides, the CDR3 is TGTGCCAGCAGCTTAGAACCTCACGGGGACCAGTACTTC. This encodes CASSLEPHGDQYF.

Many counts were recorded for this clonotype. This chain links TRBV5-1 with TRBJ1-1, with a possible D match to TRBD1 (5 bases). V was trimmed by 0 bases and J by 10 bases, leaving 13 bases between them. This CDR3 comprises 13 residues. CDR1 and CDR2 (germline): SGHRS, YFSETQ. CDR3 sequence (DNA): TGCGCCAGCAGCTTGGGGGGCAGCTGGGGAGCTTTCTTT. It is translated as CASSLGGSWGAFF.

This clonotype was counted only a few times. This chain connects TRBV4-2 to TRBJ2-7; 15 positions agree with TRBD2. The V gene's germline CDR1 is LGHNA and CDR2 YNFKEQ. V lost 5 bases, J lost 0 bases, and 8 bases stayed unmatched. The CDR3 consists of 18 residues. CDR3 sequence reads: CASSTSGTSGRISYEQYF. CDR3 DNA sequence: TGTGCCAGCAGCACATCCGGGACTAGCGGGAGGATCTCCTACGAGCAGTACTTC.

V usage is TRBV19 and J usage is TRBJ2-7; D is unresolved. Germline V gene lookup returns CDR1 LNHDA and CDR2 SQIVND (reference sequence). CDR3 size: 13 residues. Trimming removed 3 bases from V and 2 bases from J, with 8 bases in between. This CDR3 reads CASSIPWAYEQYF. The CDR3, as DNA: TGTGCCAGTAGTATTCCTTGGGCCTACGAGCAGTACTTC. Drawing the rest from reference TRBV19 and TRBJ2-7, the complete variable domain is DGGITQSPKYLFRKEGQNVTLSCEQNLNHDAMYWYRQDPGQGLRLIYYSQIVNDFQKGDIAEGYSVSREKKESFPLTVTSAQKNPTAFYLCASSIPWAYEQYFGPGTRLTVT.

The CDR3 region is CASFEDNEQFF. CDR3 nucleotide sequence: TGCGCCAGCTTCGAGGACAATGAGCAGTTCTTC. The gene calls are TRBV10-2 and TRBJ2-1; D is ambiguous. The CDR3 length is 11 residues. Between the trimmed V and J ends, which lost 8 bases and 5 bases, there was a span of 7 bases. Germline lookup yields CDR1 WSHSY and CDR2 SAAADI.

This clonotype turned up a few times. The rearrangement uses TRBV5-1 and TRBJ2-3; weak D call: TRBD2 (6 bases). In germline, CDR1 is SGHRS, CDR2 YFSETQ. The CDR3 loop spans 18 amino acids. Trimming took off 2 bases at V and 2 bases at J, with 21 bases between the two ends. CDR3 sequence reads: CASSLEVWAGRSTDTQYF. CDR3 nucleotide sequence: TGCGCCAGCAGCTTAGAAGTCTGGGCGGGAAGGTCCACAGATACGCAGTATTTT.

This clonotype was seen many times. The chain recombines TRBV7-3 with TRBJ2-7, with D tentatively TRBD1 (6 bases). Between the trimmed V and J ends, which lost 3 bases and 6 bases, there was a span of 12 bases. The CDR3 has 13 residues. From germline, CDR1 is SGHTA and CDR2 FQGTGA. CDR3 residues: CASSFRTDLEQYF. In DNA form, the CDR3 reads TGTGCCAGCAGCTTCCGGACAGACCTCGAGCAGTACTTC.

This clonotype turned up a few times. Here the CDR3 DNA reads TGCAGTGCTAGAGTAGGAGGCGTGGATACGCAGTATTTT. As protein: CSARVGGVDTQYF. The J gene is TRBJ2-3, the V gene TRBV20-1; tentatively, D is TRBD2 (5 bases). The V end was cut by 1 base, the J end by 6 bases, with 11 bases between. This CDR3 region has 13 residues. Germline values: CDR1 DFQATT, CDR2 SNEGSKA (reference sequence).

The chain links TRBV13 to TRBJ1-2; TRBD1 agrees at 8 bases. The length of the CDR3 is 16 residues. Germline CDR1 and CDR2: PRHDT and FYEKMQ (reference sequence). Germline trimming cut 0 bases from V and 5 bases from J; bases unmatched to any gene: 8. The CDR3 bases are TGTGCCAGCAGCTTAGGGACAGGGGTTACCGTTTATGGCTACACCTTC. Amino acids: CASSLGTGVTVYGYTF.

A few counts support this clonotype. V is TRBV5-6 and J is TRBJ2-3; the D is unclear. CDR3 length: 14 amino acids. With 1 base removed from V and 2 bases from J, the gap between germline ends came to 8 bases. Germline assignment: CDR1 SGHDT and CDR2 YYEEEE. The CDR3 loop reads CASSLWGNTDTQYF. The CDR3 coding sequence is TGTGCCAGCAGCTTGTGGGGAAACACAGATACGCAGTATTTT.

This clonotype was detected ten times or more. The chain is built from TRBV6-1 and TRBJ1-1; 7 bases fit TRBD1. This CDR3 is built from 14 residues. The germline V gene has CDR1 MNHNS and CDR2 SASEGT. After removal of 2 bases from V and 1 base from J, the junction contained 1 base not matched to a gene. This CDR3 reads CASSERDRNTEAFF. CDR3 nucleotide sequence: TGTGCCAGCAGTGAAAGGGACAGGAACACTGAAGCTTTCTTT.

The CDR3 nucleotides read TGTGCCAGCAGCCAAGATATCCGGGAGGGACTCTCTAGTGGCTACACCTTC. Its translation: CASSQDIREGLSSGYTF. This rearrangement joins TRBV4-2 to TRBJ1-2, with D tentatively TRBD1 (5 bases). V shed 0 bases and J shed 7 bases, with 21 bases lying between them. Per germline, CDR1 LGHNA and CDR2 YNFKEQ. The CDR3 spans 17 residues.

This clonotype was recorded at least ten times. The J gene is TRBJ1-2, the V gene TRBV12-3 or TRBV12-4, with 12 nucleotides matching TRBD1. The CDR3 runs to 17 residues. V was clipped by 5 bases and J by 4 bases; unmatched bases: 11. The CDR3 sequence: CASSLSGQGAMGYGYTF. The CDR3 DNA is TGTGCCAGCAGTCTTTCGGGACAGGGGGCAATGGGCTATGGCTACACCTTC.

This chain joins TRBV3-1 and TRBJ1-2; possibly TRBD1 for D (5 bases). This CDR3 contains 14 residues. V was clipped by 0 bases and J by 4 bases, with 9 bases between them. The germline V gene encodes CDR1 LGHDT and CDR2 YNNKEL (reference sequence). The CDR3, as DNA: TGTGCCAGCAGCCAAGACCCCGGGACCTATGGCTACACCTTC. Amino acid sequence: CASSQDPGTYGYTF.

The chain joins TRBV24-1 to TRBJ2-1; no firm D call. This CDR3 is built from 14 residues. V was pared by 2 bases and J by 7 bases, with 11 bases between. Germline V gives CDR1 KGHDR, CDR2 SFDVKD. CDR3 sequence (DNA): TGTGCCACCAGTGATTATGGCCAGTTTAATGAGCAGTTCTTC. It is translated as CATSDYGQFNEQFF.

This clonotype was counted many times. The rearrangement uses TRBV9 and TRBJ1-1; D gene uncertain. The CDR3 is 13 residues long. Germline V gene lookup returns CDR1 SGDLS and CDR2 YYNGEE. Between the trimmed V and J ends, which lost 0 bases and 9 bases, there was a span of 12 bases. The CDR3 loop is CASSVAPAGKAFF. CDR3 in DNA: TGTGCCAGCAGCGTAGCCCCGGCGGGGAAAGCTTTCTTT.

This sequence joins TRBV5-4 and TRBJ2-3; 9 bases agree with TRBD2. CDR1 is SGHNT, CDR2 YYREEE, per germline (reference sequence). The CDR3 contains 20 residues. V trimming: 4 bases; J trimming: 1 base; junction bases outside the gene matches: 19. The CDR3 protein is CASSPLPLGREGLGTDTQYF. CDR3 nucleotide sequence: TGTGCCAGCAGCCCACTTCCGCTAGGGCGGGAGGGCCTGGGCACAGATACGCAGTATTTT. Full variable domain (remainder filled in from reference TRBV5-4 and TRBJ2-3): ETGVTQSPTHLIKTRGQQVTLRCSSQSGHNTVSWYQQALGQGPQFIFQYYREEENGRGNFPPRFSGLQFPNYSSELNVNALELDDSALYLCASSPLPLGREGLGTDTQYFGPGTRLTVL.

This clonotype was counted many times. The V and J genes are TRBV30 and TRBJ2-1, with no clear D. This CDR3 has 13 residues. V shed 2 bases and J shed 6 bases, with 11 bases lying between them. The germline gives CDR1 GTSNPN, CDR2 SVGIG (reference sequence). In nucleotides, the CDR3 is TGTGCCTGGAGTCCCTTTTCTGGCAATGAGCAGTTCTTC. Translated, it gives CAWSPFSGNEQFF.

In its sample, this clonotype was seen many times. This chain links TRBV3-1 with TRBJ1-4, with no clear D. V lost 4 bases, J lost 0 bases, and 6 bases lay in between. The CDR3 is 14 residues long. The germline CDR1 and CDR2 sequences are LGHDT and YNNKEL (reference sequence). The CDR3 protein is CASSRVSTNEKLFF. For the CDR3, the DNA is TGTGCCAGCAGCCGGGTCTCAACTAATGAAAAACTGTTTTTT.

The table lists this clonotype with many counts. The chain employs TRBV7-9 and TRBJ1-2; D ambiguous. V was pared by 4 bases and J by 2 bases, with 17 bases between. From germline, CDR1 is SEHNR and CDR2 FQNEAQ (reference sequence). The CDR3 totals 16 residues. The CDR3, as DNA: TGTGCCAGCAGCTCCCCTGTCCCAGACTGGAACTATGGCTACACCTTC. Residues: CASSSPVPDWNYGYTF.

The gene calls are TRBV6-1 and TRBJ2-1, with D possibly being TRBD2 (7 bases). Between the trimmed V and J ends, which lost 7 bases and 10 bases, there was a span of 14 bases. The germline gives CDR1 MNHNS, CDR2 SASEGT. The CDR3 is 12 residues long. Written as DNA, the CDR3 is TGTGCCAGCACCGACGGGGGGCAGGAGCAGTTCTTC. Amino acid sequence: CASTDGGQEQFF.

This clonotype occurred a few times. The chain uses TRBV7-9 and TRBJ1-3; D is perhaps TRBD1 (6 bases). Per the germline V gene, CDR1 is SEHNR and CDR2 is FQNEAQ (reference sequence). The CDR3 is 14 amino acids. Trimming stripped 3 bases from V and 2 bases from J, with 8 bases between. The CDR3 sequence is CASSFNRAGNTIYF. The CDR3 nucleotides read TGTGCCAGCAGCTTCAACAGGGCTGGAAACACCATATATTTT.

This clonotype came up many times. The rearrangement joins TRBV11-3 to TRBJ1-2; D remains ambiguous. V lost 4 bases to trimming and J lost 2 bases, with 8 bases between them. CDR3 size: 13 residues. Germline CDR1 and CDR2: SGHNT and YENEEA. In DNA form, the CDR3 reads TGTGCCAGCAGCTCAACCTTGAACTATGGCTACACCTTC. Encoded protein: CASSSTLNYGYTF.

This clonotype was seen ten or more times. The chain links TRBV30 to TRBJ2-3, with D uncertain. Germline CDR1 and CDR2: GTSNPN and SVGIG (reference sequence). The CDR3 runs to 13 residues. V lost 0 bases, J lost 4 bases, and 8 bases lay in between. The CDR3 spells CAWSVNFADTQYF. The CDR3 DNA reads as TGTGCCTGGAGTGTAAATTTCGCAGATACGCAGTATTTT.

The chain recombines TRBV27 with TRBJ2-7; D possibly matches TRBD1 or TRBD2 (5 bases each). V dropped 3 bases and J dropped 4 bases, with 13 bases sitting between them. The V gene's germline CDR1 is MNHEY and CDR2 SMNVEV (reference sequence). The CDR3 covers 14 residues. CDR3 in DNA: TGTGCCAGCAGTTTTGGGGACGGAAGTTACGAGCAGTACTTC. Translation gives CASSFGDGSYEQYF.

The sample holds many counts of this clonotype. The chain recombines TRBV20-1 with TRBJ2-3; 9 positions agree with TRBD2. The CDR3 contains 16 residues. V lost 4 bases, J lost 1 base, and 9 bases stayed unmatched. Germline CDR1 reads DFQATT; CDR2 reads SNEGSKA (reference sequence). The CDR3 bases are TGCAGTGCTACGGAGTTAGCGGGAGATCGCACAGATACGCAGTATTTT. Residues: CSATELAGDRTDTQYF.

In this sample, this clonotype turned up many times. The chain employs TRBV27 and TRBJ2-6; weak D call: TRBD2 (6 bases). Trimming removed 8 bases at V and 1 base at J, with 21 bases between. This CDR3 region has 18 residues. Germline CDR1 is MNHEY and CDR2 is SMNVEV (reference sequence). DNA of the CDR3: TGTGCCAGCTCCCCAGGAACTCCCGGAGGGTCTGGGGCCAACGTCCTGACTTTC. It encodes CASSPGTPGGSGANVLTF.

This clonotype has a count of ten or more. The chain has TRBV2 and TRBJ2-1, with a tentative D call TRBD2 (5 bases). The germline CDR1 and CDR2 sequences are SNHLY and FYNNEI. V was cut by 6 bases and J by 4 bases, with 13 bases left in between. The CDR3 runs 14 residues. CDR3 DNA sequence: TGTGCCAGCAGACCTCCGGAGGTATACAATGAGCAGTTCTTC. Its protein product is CASRPPEVYNEQFF.